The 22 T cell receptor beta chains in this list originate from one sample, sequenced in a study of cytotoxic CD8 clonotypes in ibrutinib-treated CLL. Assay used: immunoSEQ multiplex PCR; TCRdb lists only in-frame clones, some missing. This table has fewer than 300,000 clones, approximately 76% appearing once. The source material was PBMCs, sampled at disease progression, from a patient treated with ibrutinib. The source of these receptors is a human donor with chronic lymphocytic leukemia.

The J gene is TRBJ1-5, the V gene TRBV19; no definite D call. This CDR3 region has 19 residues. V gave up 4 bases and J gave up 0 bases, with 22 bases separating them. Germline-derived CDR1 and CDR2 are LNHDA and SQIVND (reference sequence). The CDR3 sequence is CASSKFRAPVEYSNQPQHF. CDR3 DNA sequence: TGTGCCAGTAGTAAGTTCCGGGCCCCCGTTGAATATAGCAATCAGCCCCAGCATTTT.

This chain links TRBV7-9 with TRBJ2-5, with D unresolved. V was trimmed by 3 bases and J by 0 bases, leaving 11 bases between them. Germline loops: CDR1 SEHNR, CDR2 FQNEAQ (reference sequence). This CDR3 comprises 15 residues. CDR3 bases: TGTGCCAGCAGCTTCGGGCTGTCGTACCAAGAGACCCAGTACTTC. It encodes CASSFGLSYQETQYF.

This CDR3 is CASSEGLGQGAYEQYF. CDR3 sequence (DNA): TGTGCCAGCAGTGAAGGGCTAGGACAGGGGGCCTACGAGCAGTACTTC. This chain joins TRBV6-1 and TRBJ2-7; 10 positions match TRBD1. CDR1 MNHNS and CDR2 SASEGT come from the germline V gene. V lost 1 base and J lost 2; bases outside the gene matches: 5. The CDR3 runs 16 residues.

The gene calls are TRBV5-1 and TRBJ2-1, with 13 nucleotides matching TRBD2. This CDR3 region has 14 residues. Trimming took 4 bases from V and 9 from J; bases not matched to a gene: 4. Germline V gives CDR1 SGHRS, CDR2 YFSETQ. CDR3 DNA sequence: TGCGCCAGCAGCCGGACTAGCGGGAGTGTTGAGCAGTTCTTC. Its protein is CASSRTSGSVEQFF.

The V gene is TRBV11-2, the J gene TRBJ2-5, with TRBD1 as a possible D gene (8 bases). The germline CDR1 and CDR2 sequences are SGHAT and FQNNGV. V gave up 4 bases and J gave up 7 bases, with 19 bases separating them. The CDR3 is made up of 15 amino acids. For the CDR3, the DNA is TGTGCCAGCAGCTCGTGGGGGGGACAGGTGGGGACCCAGTACTTC. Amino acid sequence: CASSSWGGQVGTQYF.

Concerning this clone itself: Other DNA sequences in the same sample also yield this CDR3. In DNA, the CDR3 is TGCGCCAGCAGCTATCGGGCAGGGAATGAGCAGTTCTTC. This encodes CASSYRAGNEQFF. V gene TRBV5-1 combines with J gene TRBJ2-1; D may be TRBD1 (5 bases). CDR3 length: 13 residues. CDR1 and CDR2 (germline): SGHRS, YFSETQ. V was shortened by 3 bases and J by 7 bases, with 11 bases between the two germline ends.

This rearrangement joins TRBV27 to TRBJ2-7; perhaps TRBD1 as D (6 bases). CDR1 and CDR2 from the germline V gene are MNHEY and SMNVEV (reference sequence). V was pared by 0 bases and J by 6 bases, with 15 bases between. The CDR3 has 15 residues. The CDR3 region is CASSLSRAGATEQYF. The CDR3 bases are TGTGCCAGCAGTTTATCTAGGGCAGGGGCTACCGAGCAGTACTTC.

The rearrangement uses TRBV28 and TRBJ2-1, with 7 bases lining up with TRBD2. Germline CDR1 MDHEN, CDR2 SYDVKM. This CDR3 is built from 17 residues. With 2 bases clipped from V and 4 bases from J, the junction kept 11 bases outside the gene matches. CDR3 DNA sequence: TGTGCCAGCAGTTTACCCCTCTCGGGAGGCTATTACAATGAGCAGTTCTTC. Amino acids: CASSLPLSGGYYNEQFF.

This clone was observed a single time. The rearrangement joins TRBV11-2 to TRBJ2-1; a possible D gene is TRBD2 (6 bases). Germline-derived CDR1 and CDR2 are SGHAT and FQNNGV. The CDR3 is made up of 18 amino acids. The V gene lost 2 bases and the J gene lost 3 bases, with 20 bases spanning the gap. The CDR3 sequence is CASSLPSYRGGFYNEQFF. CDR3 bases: TGTGCCAGCAGCTTACCGAGCTATCGGGGAGGATTCTACAATGAGCAGTTCTTC.

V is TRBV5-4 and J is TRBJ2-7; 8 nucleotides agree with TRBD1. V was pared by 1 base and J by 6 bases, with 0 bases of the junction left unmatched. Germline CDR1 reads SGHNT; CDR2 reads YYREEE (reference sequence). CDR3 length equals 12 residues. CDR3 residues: CASSLTGGEQYF. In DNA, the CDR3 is TGTGCCAGCAGCTTGACAGGGGGCGAGCAGTACTTC.

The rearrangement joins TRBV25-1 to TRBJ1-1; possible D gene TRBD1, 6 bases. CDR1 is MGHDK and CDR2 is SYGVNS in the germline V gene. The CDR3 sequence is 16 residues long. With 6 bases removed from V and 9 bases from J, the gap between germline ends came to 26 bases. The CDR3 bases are TGTGCCAGCAGACACGGGGCAGGGGCCCTCGGGACGAAAGCTTTCTTT. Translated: CASRHGAGALGTKAFF.

CDR3 sequence: CASSLGWGPNEKLFF. For the CDR3, the DNA is TGCGCCAGCAGCTTGGGCTGGGGCCCTAATGAAAAACTGTTTTTT. The rearrangement uses TRBV5-1 and TRBJ1-4, with D possibly matching TRBD1 (5 bases). The CDR3 has 15 amino acids. Trimming took off 0 bases at V and 3 bases at J, with 9 bases between the two ends. Germline V CDR1 and CDR2: SGHRS, YFSETQ. The whole variable domain, remainder taken from reference TRBV5-1 and TRBJ1-4, is KAGVTQTPRYLIKTRGQQVTLSCSPISGHRSVSWYQQTPGQGLQFLFEYFSETQRNKGNFPGRFSGRQFSNSRSEMNVSTLELGDSALYLCASSLGWGPNEKLFFGSGTQLSVL.

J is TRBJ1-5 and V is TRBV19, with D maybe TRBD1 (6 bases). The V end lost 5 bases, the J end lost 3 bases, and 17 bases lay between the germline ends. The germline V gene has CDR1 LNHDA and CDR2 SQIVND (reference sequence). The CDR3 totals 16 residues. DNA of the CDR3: TGTGCCAGTAGTTTTAGGGGGGAGTTGGCCAATCAGCCCCAGCATTTT. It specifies CASSFRGELANQPQHF.

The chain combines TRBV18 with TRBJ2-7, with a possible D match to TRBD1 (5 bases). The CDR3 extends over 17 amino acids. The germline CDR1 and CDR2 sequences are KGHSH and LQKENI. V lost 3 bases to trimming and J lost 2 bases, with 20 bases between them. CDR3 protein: CASSPQYNLGPTYEQYF. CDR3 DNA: TGTGCCAGCTCACCCCAATATAATTTGGGGCCAACCTACGAGCAGTACTTC.

The CDR3 here is CASSVYATGTGHEQYF. CDR3 in DNA: TGTGCCAGCAGCGTATACGCTACGGGGACAGGGCACGAGCAGTACTTC. This chain joins TRBV9 and TRBJ2-7, with TRBD1 matching over 9 bases. V lost 1 base to trimming and J lost 5 bases; unmatched junction nucleotides: 10. The germline V gene has CDR1 SGDLS and CDR2 YYNGEE. The CDR3 runs 16 residues.

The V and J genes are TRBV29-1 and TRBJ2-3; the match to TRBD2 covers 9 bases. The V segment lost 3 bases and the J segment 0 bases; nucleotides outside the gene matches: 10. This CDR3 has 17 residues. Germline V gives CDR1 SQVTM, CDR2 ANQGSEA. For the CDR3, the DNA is TGCAGCGTTGAGGGGGCTAGCGGGAAGTCTAGCACAGATACGCAGTATTTT. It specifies CSVEGASGKSSTDTQYF.

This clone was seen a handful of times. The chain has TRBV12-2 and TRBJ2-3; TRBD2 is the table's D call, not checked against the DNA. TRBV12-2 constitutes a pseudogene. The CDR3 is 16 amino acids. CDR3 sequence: CASRLGGLAGTDTQYF. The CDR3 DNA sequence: TGTGCAAGTCGCTTAGGGGGGCTAGCGGGCACAGATACGCAGTATTTT.

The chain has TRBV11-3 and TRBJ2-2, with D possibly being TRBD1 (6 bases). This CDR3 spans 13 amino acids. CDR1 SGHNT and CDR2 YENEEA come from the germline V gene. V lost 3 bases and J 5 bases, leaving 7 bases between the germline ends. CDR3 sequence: CASSFGTTGELFF. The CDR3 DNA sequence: TGTGCCAGCAGCTTTGGGACAACCGGGGAGCTGTTTTTT.

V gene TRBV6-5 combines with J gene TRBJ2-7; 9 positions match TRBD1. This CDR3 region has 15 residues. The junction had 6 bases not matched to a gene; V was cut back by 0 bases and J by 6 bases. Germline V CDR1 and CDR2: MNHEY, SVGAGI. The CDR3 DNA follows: TGTGCCAGCAGTTACTCGCGACAGGGGGTTCTCGAGCAGTACTTC. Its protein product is CASSYSRQGVLEQYF.

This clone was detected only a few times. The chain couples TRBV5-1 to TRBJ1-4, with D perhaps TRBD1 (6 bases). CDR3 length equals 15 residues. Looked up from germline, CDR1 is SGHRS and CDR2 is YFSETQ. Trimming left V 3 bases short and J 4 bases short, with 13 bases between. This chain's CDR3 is CASSYQDSHNEKLFF. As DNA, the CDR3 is TGCGCCAGCAGCTACCAGGACAGCCATAATGAAAAACTGTTTTTT.

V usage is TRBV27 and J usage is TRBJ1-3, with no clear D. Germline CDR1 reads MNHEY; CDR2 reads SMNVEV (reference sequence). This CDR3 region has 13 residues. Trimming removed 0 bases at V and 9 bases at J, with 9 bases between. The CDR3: CASSLSNLGTIYF. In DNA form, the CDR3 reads TGTGCCAGCAGTTTATCGAATCTGGGCACCATATATTTT.

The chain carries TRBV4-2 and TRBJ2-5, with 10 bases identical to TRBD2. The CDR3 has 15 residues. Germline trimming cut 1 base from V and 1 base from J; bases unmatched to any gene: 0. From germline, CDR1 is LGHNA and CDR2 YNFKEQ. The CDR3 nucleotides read TGTGCCAGCAGCCAAGGGACTAGCGGCCAAGAGACCCAGTACTTC. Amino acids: CASSQGTSGQETQYF.